This T cell receptor beta chain stems from a study of cytomegalovirus exposure and HLA in healthy donors. In the PCR, 60 Vbeta and 13 Jbeta primers were used. Repertoires were generated with immunoSEQ multiplex PCR, while TCRdb's copy carries only in-frame clones and drops some. The data show roughly 100,000 clones, with around 70% seen just once and about 14% held by the top ten. This CDR3 comprises 17 residues. Germline CDR1 is SGHAT and CDR2 is FQNNGV. The V end lost 0 bases, the J end lost 7 bases, and 19 bases lay between the germline ends. It was healthy bone marrow donors who served as donors. In the case of this clone: As yet, its antigen is unknown.

The study's findings and limits: The classifier reportedly diagnosed cytomegalovirus status with high sensitivity and specificity.

The rearrangement uses TRBV11-2 and TRBJ2-1; TRBD1 is a possible D gene (6 bases). The origin of this receptor is a woman aged 45-60 years in good health and CMV-seropositive. Sequencing used PBMCs. The CDR3 spells CASSLDPWGLPTNEQFF. The CDR3 nucleotides read TGTGCCAGCAGCTTAGATCCGTGGGGGCTCCCTACAAATGAGCAGTTCTTC.